The 25 T cell receptor beta chains below come from one sample, sequenced in a study of blood T cell repertoires in COVID-19. Here immunoSEQ multiplex PCR was the method, and the copy in TCRdb shows in-frame clones only, minus some. Of about 220,000 clones listed, 87% were seen once; the top ten hold 1.5% to 2%. Sequencing was performed on peripheral blood. These TCRs come from a man aged 40-49 years with active or convalescent COVID-19.

This clone has just one count. The chain couples TRBV14 to TRBJ1-2, with D perhaps matching TRBD1 (6 bases). Germline V gene sequence: CDR1 SGHDN, CDR2 FVKESK. This CDR3 contains 14 residues. V was clipped by 3 bases and J by 5 bases, with 13 bases between them. CDR3 in DNA: TGTGCCAGCAGCCAGGGACACAGTAGTTATGGCTACACCTTC. Amino acids: CASSQGHSSYGYTF.

CDR3 coding DNA: TGTGCCAGCATCGCTACCCGGACTAGCGGGAGCACCTACGAGCAGTACTTC. Protein sequence: CASIATRTSGSTYEQYF. The V gene is TRBV21-1, the J gene TRBJ2-7; the D call of TRBD2 is as the table states it, not checked on the DNA. TRBV21-1 is an annotated pseudogene. The CDR3 is 17 amino acids.

V usage is TRBV5-6 and J usage is TRBJ1-5; tentative D call: TRBD1 (5 bases). Germline V gives CDR1 SGHDT, CDR2 YYEEEE. Trimming stripped 0 bases from V and 10 bases from J, with 17 bases between. This CDR3 has 15 amino acids. CDR3 coding DNA: TGTGCCAGCAGCTTGGGAGGGCCTGGGGGGATACCCCAGCATTTT. It translates to CASSLGGPGGIPQHF.

The chain employs TRBV27 and TRBJ2-5, with 7 bases fitting TRBD2. The CDR3 loop spans 14 amino acids. The J segment lost 0 bases and the V segment lost 6 bases, leaving 4 bases of the junction unmatched. Germline assignment: CDR1 MNHEY and CDR2 SMNVEV (reference sequence). The CDR3 region is CASRPGTNQETQYF. In nucleotides, the CDR3 is TGTGCCAGCAGACCTGGGACTAACCAAGAGACCCAGTACTTC.

The V gene is TRBV5-1, the J gene TRBJ1-4; 7 bases match TRBD1. The germline gives CDR1 SGHRS, CDR2 YFSETQ. CDR3 length: 14 residues. J gave up 8 bases and V 0 bases, and 4 bases lay outside the gene matches. The DNA for the CDR3 is TGCGCCAGCAGCTTGGAGGGGGCTGGGGAAAAACTGTTTTTT. This sequence encodes CASSLEGAGEKLFF.

This chain connects TRBV28 to TRBJ1-2; 7 bases map to TRBD1. This CDR3 comprises 15 residues. The V gene's germline CDR1 is MDHEN and CDR2 SYDVKM. V trimming: 8 bases; J trimming: 5 bases; junction bases outside the gene matches: 14. CDR3 region: CASLPQGVVAYGYTF. The DNA of the CDR3 is TGTGCCAGCCTCCCCCAGGGGGTAGTCGCGTATGGCTACACCTTC.

CDR3 in amino acids: CASRKQGAIQPQHF. The CDR3 DNA reads TGTGCCAGTAGGAAACAGGGGGCTATTCAGCCCCAGCATTTT. The chain couples TRBV19 to TRBJ1-5; TRBD1 matches 9 bases. The CDR3 is made up of 14 amino acids. Trimming took 6 bases from V and 6 from J; bases not matched to a gene: 6. In germline, CDR1 is LNHDA, CDR2 SQIVND (reference sequence).

This clone has just one count. This chain uses TRBV3-1 (or the pseudogene TRBV3-2) with TRBJ1-5; unclear D gene. The length of the CDR3 is 15 residues. Trimming left V 1 base short and J 6 bases short, with 13 bases between. CDR1 is LGHDT, CDR2 YNNKEL, per germline (reference sequence). The CDR3 sequence is CASSQGEGYGQPQHF. DNA of the CDR3: TGTGCCAGCAGCCAAGGAGAGGGTTATGGTCAGCCCCAGCATTTT.

V gene TRBV6-6 combines with J gene TRBJ2-5; D gene uncertain. Germline V CDR1 and CDR2: MNHNY, SVGAGI (reference sequence). V was pared by 2 bases and J by 0 bases, with 7 bases between. This CDR3 is built from 14 residues. The CDR3 DNA follows: TGTGCCAGCAGTTACGACAAGTACCAAGAGACCCAGTACTTC. Translation: CASSYDKYQETQYF.

The chain has TRBV14 and TRBJ2-7; 9 nucleotides line up with TRBD1. Germline-derived CDR1 and CDR2 are SGHDN and FVKESK. This CDR3 spans 15 amino acids. Trimming at V came to 3 bases and at J to 3 bases, leaving 6 bases not matched to a gene. This CDR3 is CASSHYRGHNYEQYF. The CDR3 DNA is TGTGCCAGCAGCCATTACAGGGGGCACAACTACGAGCAGTACTTC.

This sequence joins TRBV27 and TRBJ2-3; TRBD1 aligns across 9 bases. The germline gives CDR1 MNHEY, CDR2 SMNVEV (reference sequence). There are 15 residues in the CDR3. The trim removed 4 bases at V and 4 bases at J, leaving 6 bases unmatched. CDR3 in amino acids: CASSSHRGLADTQYF. In DNA form, the CDR3 reads TGTGCCAGCAGTTCGCACAGGGGGCTGGCAGATACGCAGTATTTT.

The chain combines TRBV27 with TRBJ2-1; TRBD2 might be the D (6 bases). The V end lost 5 bases, the J end lost 0 bases, and 14 bases lay between the germline ends. This CDR3 spans 16 amino acids. In germline, CDR1 is MNHEY, CDR2 SMNVEV (reference sequence). CDR3 sequence: CASSALWGDSYNEQFF. The CDR3 DNA is TGTGCCAGCAGTGCCCTTTGGGGGGACTCCTACAATGAGCAGTTCTTC.

The chain couples TRBV7-9 to TRBJ1-2, with 8 nucleotides matching TRBD1. The J segment lost 4 bases and the V segment lost 2 bases, leaving 9 bases of the junction unmatched. The CDR3 has 16 amino acids. Germline V gene lookup returns CDR1 SEHNR and CDR2 FQNEAQ (reference sequence). The chain's CDR3 is CASSLPPDRGGYGYTF. The CDR3 coding sequence is TGTGCCAGCAGCTTACCCCCCGACAGGGGAGGCTATGGCTACACCTTC.

Written as DNA, the CDR3 is TGCGCCAGCTCACTAAATGCGGGAGATAATTCACCCCTCCACTTT. Residues: CASSLNAGDNSPLHF. The rearrangement links TRBV5-1 to TRBJ1-6; the D is unclear. The CDR3 runs to 15 residues. CDR1 is SGHRS and CDR2 is YFSETQ in the germline V gene. The germline V and J ends were trimmed by 7 bases and 5 bases, with 16 bases remaining between them.

This chain connects TRBV9 to TRBJ2-7; 7 bases are shared with TRBD1. From germline, CDR1 is SGDLS and CDR2 YYNGEE. The length of the CDR3 is 14 residues. Germline trimming cut 0 bases from V and 2 bases from J; bases unmatched to any gene: 2. The CDR3 bases are TGTGCCAGCAGCGTAGGGGGGACAGCCTACGAGCAGTACTTC. Protein product: CASSVGGTAYEQYF.

CDR3 sequence reads: CASGLAPGQGNTEAFF. In nucleotides, the CDR3 is TGTGCTAGTGGTTTGGCGCCGGGACAGGGGAACACTGAAGCTTTCTTT. The chain recombines TRBV12-5 with TRBJ1-1; 9 nucleotides line up with TRBD1. The CDR3 covers 16 residues. Trimming cost V 1 base and J 1 base; bases outside gene matches: 4. Germline V gene sequence: CDR1 LGHNT, CDR2 FRNRAP.

The chain couples TRBV7-3 to TRBJ2-1; 13 bases are a match to TRBD2. The CDR3 extends over 16 amino acids. Germline V gene data show CDR1 as SGHTA and CDR2 as FQGTGA. J was trimmed by 5 bases and V by 5 bases; bases with no gene match: 6. CDR3 residues: CASSKRTSGRDNEQFF. The CDR3 nucleotides are TGTGCCAGCAGCAAAAGGACTAGCGGGAGAGACAATGAGCAGTTCTTC.

The genes are TRBV4-1 and TRBJ1-2; D unresolved. The germline V gene has CDR1 MGHRA and CDR2 YSYEKL. This CDR3 comprises 15 residues. Trimming pared 5 bases from V and 3 bases from J, leaving 16 bases between. CDR3 protein: CASSGGYGKHYGYTF. In DNA form, the CDR3 reads TGCGCCAGCAGCGGAGGGTATGGGAAACACTATGGCTACACCTTC.

The chain combines TRBV20-1 with TRBJ1-5; a possible D gene is TRBD1 (6 bases). Between the trimmed V and J ends, which lost 3 bases and 4 bases, there was a span of 16 bases. CDR1 and CDR2 from the germline V gene are DFQATT and SNEGSKA (reference sequence). There are 15 residues in the CDR3. CDR3 sequence reads: CSASEQGTRNQPQHF. Written as DNA, the CDR3 is TGCAGTGCTAGTGAACAGGGTACCCGAAATCAGCCCCAGCATTTT.

In this sample, this clone turned up a few times. The chain links TRBV23-1 to TRBJ2-1, with D tentatively TRBD2 (6 bases). TRBV23-1 is an open reading frame, and its role is uncertain. The CDR3 has 15 residues. V lost 1 base and J 9 bases, leaving 16 bases between the germline ends. The CDR3 sequence is CASSQLDYPTCEQFF. The CDR3 region has the DNA TGCGCCAGCAGTCAATTGGACTACCCGACGTGTGAGCAGTTCTTC.

The V call is TRBV16, the J call TRBJ1-1, with D unclear. The CDR3 spans 14 residues. Germline V gene sequence: CDR1 KGHSY, CDR2 FQNENV. V was clipped by 1 base and J by 8 bases, with 14 bases between them. The DNA of the CDR3 is TGTGCCAGCAGCCAATTTCGAGCCTCCAGGGAAGCTTTCTTT. Amino acids: CASSQFRASREAFF. Full variable domain (missing parts from reference TRBV16 and TRBJ1-1): GEEVAQTPKHLVRGEGQKAKLYCAPIKGHSYVFWYQQVLKNEFKFLISFQNENVFDETGMPKERFSAKCLPNSPCSLEIQATKLEDSAVYFCASSQFRASREAFFGQGTRLTVV.

This clone showed up just a few times. The genes are TRBV5-1 and TRBJ2-7; 8 nucleotides align to TRBD1. Germline lookup yields CDR1 SGHRS and CDR2 YFSETQ. The CDR3 is made up of 13 amino acids. Unmatched junction bases numbered 1, after V lost 3 bases and J lost 2 bases. The CDR3 sequence is CASSWGQAYEQYF. The CDR3, as DNA: TGCGCCAGCAGCTGGGGACAGGCCTACGAGCAGTACTTC.

The chain has TRBV10-2 and TRBJ1-1; no definite D call. The CDR3 spans 16 residues. Trimming stripped 3 bases from V and 4 bases from J, with 18 bases between. CDR1 is WSHSY, CDR2 SAAADI, per germline. The CDR3: CASSDKSLSPGTEAFF. CDR3 nucleotides: TGCGCCAGCAGTGACAAATCCCTAAGCCCCGGCACTGAAGCTTTCTTT.

The chain employs TRBV5-6 and TRBJ2-1; 10 positions match TRBD2. V shed 0 bases, J shed 9 bases, and the junction held 12 bases outside the gene matches. The CDR3 consists of 17 residues. The germline gives CDR1 SGHDT, CDR2 YYEEEE. The chain's CDR3 is CASSLGVRQREGREQFF. For the CDR3, the DNA is TGTGCCAGCAGCTTGGGGGTGAGGCAGCGGGAGGGCCGTGAGCAGTTCTTC.

This sequence joins TRBV2 and TRBJ2-1; no clear D gene. Germline CDR1 and CDR2: SNHLY and FYNNEI. The ends were cut back, 7 bases at V and 0 bases at J, with 10 bases in the middle. The CDR3 consists of 14 residues. CDR3 nucleotide sequence: TGTGCCAGCACCGCGGTTAGCTCCTACAATGAGCAGTTCTTC. Translation: CASTAVSSYNEQFF. The variable domain in full, completed from reference TRBV2 and TRBJ2-1, reads EPEVTQTPSHQVTQMGQEVILRCVPISNHLYFYWYRQILGQKVEFLVSFYNNEISEKSEIFDDQFSVERPDGSNFTLKIRSTKLEDSAMYFCASTAVSSYNEQFFGPGTRLTVL.